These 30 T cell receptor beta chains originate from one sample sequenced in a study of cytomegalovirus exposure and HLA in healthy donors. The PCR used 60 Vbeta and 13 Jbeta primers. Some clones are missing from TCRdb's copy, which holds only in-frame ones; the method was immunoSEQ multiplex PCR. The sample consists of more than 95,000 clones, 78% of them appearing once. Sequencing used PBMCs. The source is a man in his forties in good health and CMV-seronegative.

The CDR3 nucleotides are TGTGCCAGCAGTTACGGGACAGGGAGGGGAGACGAGCAGTACTTC. It encodes CASSYGTGRGDEQYF. The chain has TRBV6-5 and TRBJ2-7; TRBD1 aligns across 9 bases. Trimming removed 2 bases from V and 5 bases from J; junction bases left unmatched: 7. Per the germline V gene, CDR1 is MNHEY and CDR2 is SVGAGI. The CDR3 is made up of 15 amino acids.

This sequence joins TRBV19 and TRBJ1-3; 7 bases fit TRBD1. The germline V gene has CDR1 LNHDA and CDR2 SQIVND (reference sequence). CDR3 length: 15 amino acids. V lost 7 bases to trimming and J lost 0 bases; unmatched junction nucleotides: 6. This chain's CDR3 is CASIGQAYSGNTIYF. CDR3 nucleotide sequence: TGTGCCAGTATAGGACAGGCCTACTCTGGAAACACCATATATTTT.

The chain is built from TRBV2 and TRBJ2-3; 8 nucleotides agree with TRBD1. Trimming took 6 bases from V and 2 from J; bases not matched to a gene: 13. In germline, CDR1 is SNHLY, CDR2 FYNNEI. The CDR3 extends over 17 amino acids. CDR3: CASRTLRRDRFTDTQYF. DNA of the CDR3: TGTGCCAGCAGAACTTTGAGGCGGGACAGGTTCACAGATACGCAGTATTTT.

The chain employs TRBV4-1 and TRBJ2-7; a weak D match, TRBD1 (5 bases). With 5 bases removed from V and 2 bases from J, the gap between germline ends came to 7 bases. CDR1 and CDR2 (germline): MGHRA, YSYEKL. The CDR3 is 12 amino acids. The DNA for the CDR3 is TGCGCCAGCAGCTCGGACACCTACGAGCAGTACTTC. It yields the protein CASSSDTYEQYF.

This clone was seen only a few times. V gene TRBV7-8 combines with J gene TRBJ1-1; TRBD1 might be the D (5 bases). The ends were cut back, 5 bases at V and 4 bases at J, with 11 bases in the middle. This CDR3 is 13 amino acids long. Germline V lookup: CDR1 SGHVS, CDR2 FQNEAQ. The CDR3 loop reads CASSQGGTTEAFF. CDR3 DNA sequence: TGTGCCAGCAGCCAGGGAGGGACCACTGAAGCTTTCTTT.

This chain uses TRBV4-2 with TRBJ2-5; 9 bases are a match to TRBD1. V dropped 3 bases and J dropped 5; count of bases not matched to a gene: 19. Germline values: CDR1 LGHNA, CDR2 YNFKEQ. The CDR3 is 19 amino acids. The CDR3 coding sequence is TGTGCCAGCAGCCATTTTTTTGCTTCCGGGACAGGGAGGCGGGAGACCCAGTACTTC. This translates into CASSHFFASGTGRRETQYF.

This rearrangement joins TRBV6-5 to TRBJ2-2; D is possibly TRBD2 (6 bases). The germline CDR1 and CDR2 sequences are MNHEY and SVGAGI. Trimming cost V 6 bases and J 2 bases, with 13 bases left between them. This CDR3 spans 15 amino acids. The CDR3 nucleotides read TGTGCCAGCAGCCCCGGGACTCTCAACACCGGGGAGCTGTTTTTT. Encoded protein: CASSPGTLNTGELFF.

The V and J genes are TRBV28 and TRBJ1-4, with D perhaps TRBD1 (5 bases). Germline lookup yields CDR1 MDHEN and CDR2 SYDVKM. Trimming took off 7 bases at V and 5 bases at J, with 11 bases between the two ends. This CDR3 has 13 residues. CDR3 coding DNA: TGTGCCAGCATGGCAGGGTCCAATGAAAAACTGTTTTTT. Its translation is CASMAGSNEKLFF.

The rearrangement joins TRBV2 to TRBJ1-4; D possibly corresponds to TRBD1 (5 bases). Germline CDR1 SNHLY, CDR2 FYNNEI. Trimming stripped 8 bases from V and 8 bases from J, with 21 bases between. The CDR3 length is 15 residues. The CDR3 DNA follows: TGTGCCAGCGCCTTGGACATTGGGCAAAGGGAAAAACTGTTTTTT. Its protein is CASALDIGQREKLFF.

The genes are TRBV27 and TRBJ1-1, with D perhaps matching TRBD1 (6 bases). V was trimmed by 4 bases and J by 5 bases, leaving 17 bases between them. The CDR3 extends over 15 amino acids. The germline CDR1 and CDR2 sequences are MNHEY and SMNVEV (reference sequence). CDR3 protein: CASSSYPTGWTEAFF. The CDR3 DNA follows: TGTGCCAGCAGTTCCTACCCTACAGGGTGGACTGAAGCTTTCTTT.

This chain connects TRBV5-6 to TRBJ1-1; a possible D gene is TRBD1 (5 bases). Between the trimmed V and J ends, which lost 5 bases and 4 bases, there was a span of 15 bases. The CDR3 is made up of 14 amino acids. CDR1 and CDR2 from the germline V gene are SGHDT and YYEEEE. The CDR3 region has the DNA TGTGCCAGCAGGCCCGTTGGGGGGAGCACTGAAGCTTTCTTT. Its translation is CASRPVGGSTEAFF.

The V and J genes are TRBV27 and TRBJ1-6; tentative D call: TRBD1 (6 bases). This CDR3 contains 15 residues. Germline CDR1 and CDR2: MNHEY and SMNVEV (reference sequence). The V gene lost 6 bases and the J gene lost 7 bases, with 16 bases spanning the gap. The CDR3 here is CASRSGAPGNSPLHF. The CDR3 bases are TGTGCCAGCAGGTCAGGGGCCCCGGGAAATTCACCCCTCCACTTT.

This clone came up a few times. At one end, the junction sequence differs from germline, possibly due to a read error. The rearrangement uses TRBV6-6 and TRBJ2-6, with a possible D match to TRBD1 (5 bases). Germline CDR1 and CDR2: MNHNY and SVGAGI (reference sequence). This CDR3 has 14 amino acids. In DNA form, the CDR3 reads TGTGCCAGCAGTAAGAGCTCTGGGGCCAACGGCCTGACTTTC. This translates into CASSKSSGANGLTF.

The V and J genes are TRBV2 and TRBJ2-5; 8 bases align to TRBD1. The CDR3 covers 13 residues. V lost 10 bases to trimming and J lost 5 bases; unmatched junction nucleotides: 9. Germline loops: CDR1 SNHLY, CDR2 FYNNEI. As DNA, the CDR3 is TGTGCCACCACCCCAGGGGGCGGGGAGACCCAGTACTTC. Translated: CATTPGGGETQYF.

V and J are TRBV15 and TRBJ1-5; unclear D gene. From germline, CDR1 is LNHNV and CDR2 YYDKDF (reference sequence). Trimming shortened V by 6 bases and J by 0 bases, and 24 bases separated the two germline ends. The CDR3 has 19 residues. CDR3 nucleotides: TGTGCCACCAGTACCCCCACCGGGAGAGGGCGGAATAGCAATCAGCCCCAGCATTTT. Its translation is CATSTPTGRGRNSNQPQHF.

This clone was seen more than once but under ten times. The CDR3 protein is CASLYRIGNSPLHF. DNA of the CDR3: TGTGCCAGCTTATACAGGATAGGGAATTCACCCCTCCACTTT. The V gene is TRBV7-2, the J gene TRBJ1-6; perhaps TRBD1 as D (5 bases). This CDR3 spans 14 amino acids. Per the germline V gene, CDR1 is SGHTA and CDR2 is FQGNSA. V lost 8 bases, J lost 7 bases, and 15 bases lay in between.

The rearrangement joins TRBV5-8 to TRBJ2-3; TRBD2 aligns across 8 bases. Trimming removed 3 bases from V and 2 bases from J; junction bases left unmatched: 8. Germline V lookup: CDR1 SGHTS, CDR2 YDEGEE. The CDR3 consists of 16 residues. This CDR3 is CASSSGGGSHTDTQYF. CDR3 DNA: TGTGCCAGCAGCTCGGGAGGGGGGAGCCACACAGATACGCAGTATTTT.

The CDR3 DNA sequence: TGCAGCGCCCTGACAGGGCCGTCGAACGAGCAGTACTTC. As protein: CSALTGPSNEQYF. This chain links TRBV29-1 with TRBJ2-7; 7 nucleotides match TRBD1. V was clipped by 7 bases and J by 5 bases; unmatched bases: 11. The CDR3 runs to 13 residues. Germline CDR1 SQVTM, CDR2 ANQGSEA.

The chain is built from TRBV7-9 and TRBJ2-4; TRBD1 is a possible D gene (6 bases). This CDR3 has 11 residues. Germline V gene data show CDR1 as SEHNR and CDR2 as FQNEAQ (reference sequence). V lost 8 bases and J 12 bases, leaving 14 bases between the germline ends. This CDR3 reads CASGMGAGQYF. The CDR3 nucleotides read TGTGCCAGCGGAATGGGGGCGGGTCAGTACTTC. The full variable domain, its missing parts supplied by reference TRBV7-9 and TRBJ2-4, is DTGVSQNPRHKITKRGQNVTFRCDPISEHNRLYWYRQTLGQGPEFLTYFQNEAQLEKSRLLSDRFSAERPKGSFSTLEIQRTEQGDSAMYLCASGMGAGQYFGAGTRLSVL.

CDR3 sequence (DNA): TGTGCCAGCAGCGTGGACGGGAATAATGGAAACACCATATATTTT. This sequence encodes CASSVDGNNGNTIYF. The chain uses TRBV9 and TRBJ1-3; D is undetermined. Trimming stripped 2 bases from V and 3 bases from J, with 12 bases between. CDR1 is SGDLS, CDR2 YYNGEE, per germline. This CDR3 contains 15 residues.

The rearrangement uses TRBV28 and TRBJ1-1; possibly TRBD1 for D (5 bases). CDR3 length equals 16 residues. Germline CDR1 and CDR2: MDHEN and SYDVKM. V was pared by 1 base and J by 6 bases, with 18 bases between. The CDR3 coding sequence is TGTGCCAGCAGTTTATCCACAGGCTACGTTTCACCTGAAGCTTTCTTT. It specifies CASSLSTGYVSPEAFF.

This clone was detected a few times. DNA of the CDR3: TGCGCCAGCAGCCAAGATCACTCAGGGTCGGGTGAGCAGTACTTC. This gives the protein CASSQDHSGSGEQYF. The chain combines TRBV4-3 with TRBJ2-5; maybe TRBD1 (5 bases). V shed 0 bases and J shed 11 bases, with 19 bases lying between them. Per germline, CDR1 LGHNA and CDR2 YSLEER. The CDR3 covers 15 residues.

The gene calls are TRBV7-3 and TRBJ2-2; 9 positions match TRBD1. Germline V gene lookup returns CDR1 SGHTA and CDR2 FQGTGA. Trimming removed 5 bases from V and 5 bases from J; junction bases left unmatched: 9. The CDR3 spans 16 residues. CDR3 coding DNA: TGTGCCAGCAGCACGACAGGGGGTAGTGAGACCGGGGAGCTGTTTTTT. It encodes CASSTTGGSETGELFF.

The CDR3 DNA is TGTGCCAGCAGCTTAGCCTCAGAAAGGAAGGCTAGCGGGGACTACGAGCAGTACTTC. This sequence encodes CASSLASERKASGDYEQYF. This chain links TRBV11-3 with TRBJ2-7, with TRBD2 matching over 9 bases. V lost 1 base and J lost 3; bases outside the gene matches: 16. Germline-derived CDR1 and CDR2 are SGHNT and YENEEA. The CDR3 length is 19 residues.

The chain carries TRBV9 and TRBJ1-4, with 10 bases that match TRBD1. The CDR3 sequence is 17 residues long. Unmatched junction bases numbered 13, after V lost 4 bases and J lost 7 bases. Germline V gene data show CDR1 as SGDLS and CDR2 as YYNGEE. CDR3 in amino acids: CASSPGDRGSLGEKLFF. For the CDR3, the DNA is TGTGCCAGCAGCCCCGGGGACAGGGGATCTTTAGGTGAAAAACTGTTTTTT.

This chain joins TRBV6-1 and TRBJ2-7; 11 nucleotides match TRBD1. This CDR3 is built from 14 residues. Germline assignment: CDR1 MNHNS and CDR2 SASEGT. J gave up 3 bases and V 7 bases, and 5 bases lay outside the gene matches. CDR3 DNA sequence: TGTGCCAGCATTAGGACAGGGGGCTTCTACGAGCAGTACTTC. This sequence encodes CASIRTGGFYEQYF.

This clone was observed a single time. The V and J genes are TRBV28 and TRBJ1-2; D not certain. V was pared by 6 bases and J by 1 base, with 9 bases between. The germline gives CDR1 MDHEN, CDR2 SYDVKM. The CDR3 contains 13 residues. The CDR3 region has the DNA TGTGCCAGCAGCGTCGGGGATAACTATGGCTACACCTTC. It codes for CASSVGDNYGYTF.

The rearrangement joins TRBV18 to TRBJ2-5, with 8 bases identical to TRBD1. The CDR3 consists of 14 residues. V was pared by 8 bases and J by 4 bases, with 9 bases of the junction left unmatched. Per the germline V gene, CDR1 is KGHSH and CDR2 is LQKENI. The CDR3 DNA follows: TGTGCCAGCCGGCCCGGACAGGGTGGAGAGACCCAGTACTTC. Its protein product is CASRPGQGGETQYF.

The CDR3 region is CASSLDGSYGYTF. CDR3 coding DNA: TGTGCCAGCAGTCTCGACGGGAGCTATGGCTACACCTTC. The V and J genes are TRBV6-6 and TRBJ1-2; D is undetermined. The CDR3 covers 13 residues. Trimming took 5 bases from V and 4 from J, leaving 11 bases between them. The V gene's germline CDR1 is MNHNY and CDR2 SVGAGI (reference sequence).

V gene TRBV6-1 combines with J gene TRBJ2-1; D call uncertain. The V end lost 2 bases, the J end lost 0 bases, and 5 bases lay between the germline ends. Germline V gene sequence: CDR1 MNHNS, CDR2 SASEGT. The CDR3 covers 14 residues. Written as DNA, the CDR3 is TGTGCCAGCAGTGAAATGAGCTCCTACAATGAGCAGTTCTTC. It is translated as CASSEMSSYNEQFF.